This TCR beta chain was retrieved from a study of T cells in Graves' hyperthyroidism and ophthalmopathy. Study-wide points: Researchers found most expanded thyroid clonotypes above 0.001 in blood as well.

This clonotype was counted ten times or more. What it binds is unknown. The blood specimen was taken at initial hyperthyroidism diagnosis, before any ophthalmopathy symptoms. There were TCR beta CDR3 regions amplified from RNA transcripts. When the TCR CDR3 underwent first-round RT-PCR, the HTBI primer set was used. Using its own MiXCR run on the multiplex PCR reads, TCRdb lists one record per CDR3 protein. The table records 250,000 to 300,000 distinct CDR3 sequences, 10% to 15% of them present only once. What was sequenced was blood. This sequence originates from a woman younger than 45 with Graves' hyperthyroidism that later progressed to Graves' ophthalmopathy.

The CDR3 nucleotides are TGTGCCAGCAGACTGGGACAGGGGTGGGAGACCCAGTACTTC. Translation: CASRLGQGWETQYF. The gene calls are TRBV7-9 and TRBJ2-5, with TRBD1 matching 10 bases. The CDR3 runs 14 residues. V was pared by 6 bases and J by 5 bases, with 6 bases of the junction left unmatched. Germline CDR1 and CDR2: SEHNR and FQNEAQ (reference sequence).